This T cell receptor beta chain was recovered during a study of identical twins (dated by TCRdb to about 2016). Background on the whole study: TCR alpha and beta repertoires from monozygotic twins, unrelated adults of various ages and cord blood were deep-sequenced to test whether fetal clonotypes persist. Replicate twin experiments were performed at different times using different library preparation protocols to rule out contamination.

Study-wide conclusions, independent of this receptor: Out-of-frame TCR alpha sharing in monozygotic twins was systematically underestimated by recombination models, whereas sharing between unrelated individuals was in agreement with the recombination models. Abundant cord blood beta clonotypes carried fewer insertions; young adult naive repertoires showed a weaker similar trend, while memory repertoires showed none. Zero-insertion analyses could be partly confounded by invariant T cells such as MAIT and iNKT, though diverse VJ usage argued against such confounding for most clonotypes. A weaker excess of twin sharing was found in beta out-of-frame sequences because the signal-to-noise ratio was lowered by fewer shared sequences. Because the same donors could not be followed over many years, conclusions were based on cross-sectional statistical analysis. Out-of-frame TCR alpha sequences shared between twins showed an excess of low generation-probability sequences compared with coincidental sharing between unrelated individuals.

Only healthy Caucasian donors were included. Three pairs of female monozygotic twins, all aged about 18 to 29 years, were included in the twin cohort. RNA for TCR libraries was isolated from peripheral blood mononuclear cells. This clonotype was detected ten times or more. This clone's antigen is unknown. Base-call qualities are not available, and no considerably larger clone is one nucleotide away. The germline V gene (reference sequence) specifies LNHNV as CDR1 and YYDKDF as CDR2. The CDR3 has 14 amino acids, counting the end cysteine and phenylalanine. Kept here is only the CDR3 DNA, which spans 42 bases and is read in frame from base 1. The V and J ends are trimmed by 5 bases and 4 bases, leaving 15 bases between them. Libraries were prepared through 5' RACE. TCRdb shows the sequencer as Illumina HiSeq 2000. A universal primer binding site was introduced by template switching, and a unique molecular identifier was present in the final cDNA, enabling accurate counting of TCR cDNA molecules. Specific primers in the conserved constant-segment region were used to synthesize first-strand cDNA for TCR alpha and beta chains. To control for contamination, every cDNA library carried two barcodes: a SMART-Mk sample barcode plus Illumina barcodes. TruSeq adapter sequences along with Illumina sample barcodes were introduced in two successive PCR steps. The Illumina HiSeq platform was used with custom primers to sequence TCR alpha and beta cDNA libraries. From the authors' description of their analysis: MiGEC was used to process raw reads and extract unique molecular identifiers, and MiXCR was used to find CDR3 positions. For each individual, recombination models were inferred using an EM algorithm with the repgenHMM and IGoR tools. The tcR package in R was used for shared clonotype analysis, with sharing normalized by the product of cloneset sizes. To study raw recombination free of thymic and clonal selection effects, out-of-frame nonproductive sequences were analyzed. The public reads were reprocessed in TCRdb via fastp at Q25 and MiXCR, keeping in-frame beta chains. Rows with one shared CDR3 protein collapse into an entry with the most common genes and DNA. TCRdb's processing, not the study's, gives the V and J calls here. Across this sample there are about 720,000 distinct CDR3 sequences, with over 8.5% seen only once. The top ten hold 0.75% to 1% of the sample.

This sample also belongs to another study, concerning yellow fever vaccine responses in identical twins. The second study's paper adds: According to the authors, the vaccine-induced T cell response in identical twins seemed to be partly convergent and partly specific to each individual. The study precisely tracked vaccine-responding T cell clones in identical twins.

Material: PBMCs. The V and J genes are TRBV15 and TRBJ2-7, with TRBD1 tentatively as D gene (7 bases match). The source is a woman between 18 and 29 years old in good health. The nucleotide sequence reads as follows: TGTGCCACCAGCGCGGGACCGACAGGGTACGAGCAGTACTTC. The translation is CATSAGPTGYEQYF. The full variable domain, with segments outside the CDR3 supplied by the reference TRBV15 and TRBJ2-7 proteins, appears as DAMVIQNPRYQVTQFGKPVTLSCSQTLNHNVMYWYQQKSSQAPKLLFHYYDKDFNNEADTPDNFQSRRPNTSFCFLDIRSPGLGDTAMYLCATSAGPTGYEQYFGPGTRLTVT.